Sequencing of this T cell receptor (beta chain) was carried out in a study of cytomegalovirus exposure and HLA in healthy donors. The overall study: Early release data held approximately 81 million unique TCRs from HLA-typed donors. Study findings and constraints: The authors enumerated over 150 TCR beta chains as linked to cytomegalovirus. Data from an earlier analysis indicated that most TCR beta V segments were productive either about 87% or about 30% of the time. Later on, a genetic analysis was performed. It linked a missense variant in DCLRE1C with V- and J-gene trimming of TCR beta.

PCR employed 60 Vbeta and 13 Jbeta primers. The method was immunoSEQ multiplex PCR; TCRdb's version includes in-frame clones alone and lacks a portion of them. The sample has roughly 280,000 clones, roughly two thirds seen once; the top ten hold 2% to 2.5%. With respect to this clone: Its antigen is as yet unknown.

This TCR was sampled from a female donor in good health and CMV-seronegative. Sequenced sample: PBMCs.

The CDR3 here is CATSRDGQGVHNEQFF. CDR3 coding DNA: TGTGCCACCAGCAGAGATGGGCAGGGGGTCCACAATGAGCAGTTCTTC. This chain links TRBV15 with TRBJ2-1; 7 bases match TRBD1. Trimming took 0 bases from V and 5 from J; bases not matched to a gene: 7. Germline V gene data show CDR1 as LNHNV and CDR2 as YYDKDF (reference sequence). The CDR3 contains 16 residues.